Listed below are T cell receptor beta chains from one sample, sequenced in a study of beta chain features in type 1 diabetes. The method was immunoSEQ multiplex PCR; TCRdb's version includes in-frame clones alone and lacks a portion of them. The sample gives about 370,000 clones, approximately 15% of which show up once; approximately 0.02% is in the top ten. Source material: naive CD4+ T cells from blood. Every receptor here comes from a woman aged 18-29 years in good health. Both conserved end residues are part of each CDR3. A D gene is named only where the DNA matches it firmly. Not all rows give a size; the values are once, few, many and, for expanded clones, a class.

clone size	CDR3 length	V gene	J gene	D gene	CDR3 protein	CDR3 DNA
few	12	TRBV29-1	TRBJ2-5	-	CSLLWERETQYF	TGCAGCCTGCTCTGGGAGAGGGAGACCCAGTACTTC
few	16	TRBV28	TRBJ2-2	TRBD2	CASSLLGSGGTGELFF	TGTGCCAGCAGTTTATTGGGTAGCGGGGGGACCGGGGAGCTGTTTTTT
-	18	TRBV30	TRBJ2-5	TRBD2	CAWTRMLAGEWKQETQYF	TGTGCCTGGACGAGAATGCTAGCGGGAGAGTGGAAGCAAGAGACCCAGTACTTC
-	12	TRBV7-9	TRBJ2-5	-	CASSPDTETQYF	TGTGCCAGCTCCCCTGACACGGAGACCCAGTACTTC
-	17	TRBV5-4	TRBJ2-5	TRBD1	CASSLATGTGGVETQYF	TGTGCCAGCAGCTTGGCGACCGGGACAGGGGGAGTAGAGACCCAGTACTTC
few	15	TRBV28	TRBJ2-1	TRBD2	CASGTTSGRLNEQFF	TGTGCCAGCGGGACTACTAGCGGGAGGCTCAATGAGCAGTTCTTC
few	14	TRBV4-1	TRBJ1-2	-	CASSPQDSFYGYTF	TGCGCCAGCAGCCCACAGGACAGTTTTTATGGCTACACCTTC
few	16	TRBV5-1	TRBJ2-5	TRBD2	CASSFALAGLQETQYF	TGCGCCAGCAGCTTCGCGCTAGCGGGGTTACAAGAGACCCAGTACTTC
-	14	TRBV5-1	TRBJ2-1	TRBD2	CASSRPSGRFEQFF	TGCGCCAGCAGCCGACCCAGCGGGAGATTTGAGCAGTTCTTC
many	15	TRBV23-1	TRBJ1-1	TRBD1	CASSPRGQENTEAFF	TGCGCCAGCAGTCCCAGGGGACAGGAGAACACTGAAGCTTTCTTT
-	18	TRBV4-2	TRBJ2-7	-	CASSQEPEGQLVSYEQYF	TGTGCCAGCAGCCAAGAACCTGAAGGACAGTTGGTATCCTACGAGCAGTACTTC
few	15	TRBV28	TRBJ2-7	TRBD1	CASTGRTRGLYEQYF	TGTGCCAGCACCGGACGGACCAGGGGGCTCTACGAGCAGTACTTC
-	14	TRBV5-1	TRBJ2-7	-	CASSLVRGTYEQYF	TGCGCCAGCAGCTTGGTTAGGGGAACCTACGAGCAGTACTTC
-	16	TRBV30	TRBJ2-1	-	CAWSLGGGWGRNEQFF	TGTGCCTGGAGCTTAGGTGGGGGGTGGGGTCGGAATGAGCAGTTCTTC
few	15	TRBV19	TRBJ1-1	TRBD1	CASSSLAGGYTEAFF	TGTGCCAGTAGCTCCCTGGCAGGGGGCTACACTGAAGCTTTCTTT
few	16	TRBV7-9	TRBJ2-3	TRBD2	CASSLRLAGGTDTQYF	TGTGCCAGCAGCTTGCGACTAGCGGGGGGCACAGATACGCAGTATTTT
-	13	TRBV12-5	TRBJ2-1	-	CANLLGGNGEQFF	TGTGCTAACCTGCTTGGAGGGAATGGTGAGCAGTTCTTC
-	13	TRBV6-5	TRBJ1-1	-	CASSGELNTEAFF	TGTGCCAGCAGTGGGGAGTTGAACACTGAAGCTTTCTTT
few	15	TRBV6-5	TRBJ2-1	-	CASSFTRTEYNEQFF	TGTGCCAGCAGTTTCACCCGGACAGAATACAATGAGCAGTTCTTC
few	12	TRBV14	TRBJ2-3	-	CASSQVRDTQYF	TGTGCCAGCAGCCAAGTGAGGGATACGCAGTATTTT
-	16	TRBV11-2	TRBJ2-7	-	CASSLYASPNSYEQYF	TGTGCCAGCAGCTTATACGCTAGCCCCAACTCCTACGAGCAGTACTTC
-	13	TRBV11-1	TRBJ1-5	-	CASSFSRDQPQHF	TGTGCCAGCAGCTTTTCCAGGGATCAGCCCCAGCATTTT
few	15	TRBV28	TRBJ2-2	TRBD1	CASDNLGQGTGELFF	TGTGCCAGCGACAACCTGGGACAGGGGACCGGGGAGCTGTTTTTT
few	13	TRBV7-2	TRBJ2-1	-	CASSLTRENEQFF	TGTGCCAGCAGCTTAACGCGAGAAAATGAGCAGTTCTTC
-	13	TRBV30	TRBJ2-1	TRBD2	CAWTKKAGDEQFF	TGTGCCTGGACCAAAAAAGCGGGAGATGAGCAGTTCTTC